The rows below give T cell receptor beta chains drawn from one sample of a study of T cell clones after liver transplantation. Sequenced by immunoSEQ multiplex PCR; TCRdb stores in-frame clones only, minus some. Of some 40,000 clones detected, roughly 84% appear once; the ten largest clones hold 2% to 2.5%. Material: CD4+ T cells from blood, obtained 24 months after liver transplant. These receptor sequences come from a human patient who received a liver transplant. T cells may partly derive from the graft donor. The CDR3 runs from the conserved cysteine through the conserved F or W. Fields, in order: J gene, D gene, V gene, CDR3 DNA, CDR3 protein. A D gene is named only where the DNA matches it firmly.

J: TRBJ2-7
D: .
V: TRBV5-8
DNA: TGTGCCAGCAGCGCGGACTGGTTGTGGCTAAACTTC
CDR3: CASSADWLWLNF

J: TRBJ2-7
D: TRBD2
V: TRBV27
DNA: TGTGCCAGCAGTTCCCGCAGGACTAGCGGGAGGGCGGACGAGCAGTACTTC
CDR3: CASSSRRTSGRADEQYF

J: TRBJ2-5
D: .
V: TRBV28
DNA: TGTGCCAGCAGCAACCCCAGGGGGGCAGAGACCCAGTACTTC
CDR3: CASSNPRGAETQYF

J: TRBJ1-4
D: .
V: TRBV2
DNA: TGTGCCAGCAGGGGGGGCCGGAATGAAAAACTGTTTTTT
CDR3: CASRGGRNEKLFF

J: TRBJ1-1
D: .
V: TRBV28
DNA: TGTGCCAGCAGCAAGAGGGGGGCTACCACTGAAGCTTTCTTT
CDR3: CASSKRGATTEAFF

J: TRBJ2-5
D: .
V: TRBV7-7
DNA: TGTGCCAGCAGCTACGACAGAACACAAGAGACCCAGTACTTC
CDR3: CASSYDRTQETQYF

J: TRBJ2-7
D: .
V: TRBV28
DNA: TGTGCCAGCAGTTCAACCCCCCACTACGAGCAGTACTTC
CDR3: CASSSTPHYEQYF

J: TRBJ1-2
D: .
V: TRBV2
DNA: TGTGCCAGCAGCTCTATGCCTGCTTTTGGTGGCTACACCTTC
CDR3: CASSSMPAFGGYTF

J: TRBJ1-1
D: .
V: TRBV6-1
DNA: TGTGCCAGCAGTGAACCTCAGGGGTACACTGAAGCTTTCTTT
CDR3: CASSEPQGYTEAFF

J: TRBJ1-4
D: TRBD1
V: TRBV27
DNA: TGTGCCAGCAGATCCGGGACAGGGGTTGAAAAACTGTTTTTT
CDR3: CASRSGTGVEKLFF

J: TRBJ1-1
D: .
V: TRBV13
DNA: TGTGCCAGCAGCTTAGACATGGTCACTGGGACTGAAGCTTTCTTT
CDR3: CASSLDMVTGTEAFF

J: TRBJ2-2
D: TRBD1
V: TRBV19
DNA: TGTGCCACCTCAGGGGGACAGGGACCAACCGGGGAGCTGTTTTTT
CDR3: CATSGGQGPTGELFF

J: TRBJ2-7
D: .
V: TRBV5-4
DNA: TGTGCCAGCAGCTTGGCCGGGGGGCAGGGACCCTACGAGCAGTACTTC
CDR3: CASSLAGGQGPYEQYF

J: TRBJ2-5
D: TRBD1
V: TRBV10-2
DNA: TGCGCCACCAATAACAGGGGGCAAGAGACCCAGTACTTC
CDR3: CATNNRGQETQYF

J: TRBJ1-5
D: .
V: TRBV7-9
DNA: TGTGCCAGCAGCTTAGGCGCGGGGGCCTCCAATCAGCCCCAGCATTTT
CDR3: CASSLGAGASNQPQHF

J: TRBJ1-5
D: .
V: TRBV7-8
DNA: TGTGCCAGCAGCTTGGAAACAGGGAGTTTGAATCAGCCCCAGCATTTT
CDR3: CASSLETGSLNQPQHF

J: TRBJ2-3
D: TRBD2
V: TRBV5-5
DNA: TGTGCCAGCAGTTGGGGACTAGCCCTCAGCACAGATACGCAGTATTTT
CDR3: CASSWGLALSTDTQYF

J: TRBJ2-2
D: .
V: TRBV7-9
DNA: TGTGCCAGCAGCCTGATGGCTGCTTCCACCGGGGAGCTGTTTTTT
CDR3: CASSLMAASTGELFF

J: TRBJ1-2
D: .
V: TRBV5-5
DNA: TGTGCCAGCAGCTTTGGAGCGAGCTATGGCTACACCTTC
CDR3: CASSFGASYGYTF

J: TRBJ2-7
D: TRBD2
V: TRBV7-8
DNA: TGTGCCAGCAGCCCCACCGGGACTAGCTTGTACGAGCAGTACTTC
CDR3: CASSPTGTSLYEQYF